The next 5 T cell receptor beta chains were all read from a single sample in a study of T cell clones after liver transplantation. Repertoires were generated with immunoSEQ multiplex PCR, while TCRdb's copy carries only in-frame clones and drops some. The sample contains 98,000 or so clones, 82% of which appear only once. This specimen consisted of CD4+ T cells from blood, obtained before liver transplant. Every receptor here comes from a human donor who received a liver transplant.

This clone appeared once. The V gene is TRBV7-2, the J gene TRBJ1-1; tentative D call: TRBD1 (6 bases). The CDR3 covers 18 residues. V was trimmed by 1 base and J by 2 bases, leaving 20 bases between them. The germline CDR1 and CDR2 sequences are SGHTA and FQGNSA. The CDR3 here is CASSLERPGAGFNTEAFF. CDR3 sequence (DNA): TGTGCCAGCAGCTTAGAAAGACCGGGGGCAGGGTTTAACACTGAAGCTTTCTTT.

This clone showed up just a few times. The V call is TRBV15, the J call TRBJ1-3; 7 bases are a match to TRBD1. Germline V gives CDR1 LNHNV, CDR2 YYDKDF (reference sequence). The CDR3 is 14 amino acids. Trimming cost V 3 bases and J 4 bases; bases outside gene matches: 3. Written as DNA, the CDR3 is TGTGCCACCAGCAGGGGGGACAGAGGAAACACCATATATTTT. Its translation is CATSRGDRGNTIYF.

The chain links TRBV7-9 to TRBJ1-6; 7 bases fit TRBD1. Germline assignment: CDR1 SEHNR and CDR2 FQNEAQ (reference sequence). V lost 1 base, J lost 7 bases, and 4 bases stayed unmatched. The CDR3 spans 15 residues. In nucleotides, the CDR3 is TGTGCCAGCAGCTTAGAGGGGGCGCAAAATTCACCCCTCCACTTT. The encoded protein is CASSLEGAQNSPLHF. Combining the CDR3 with reference TRBV7-9 and TRBJ1-6 gives the whole variable domain DTGVSQNPRHKITKRGQNVTFRCDPISEHNRLYWYRQTLGQGPEFLTYFQNEAQLEKSRLLSDRFSAERPKGSFSTLEIQRTEQGDSAMYLCASSLEGAQNSPLHFGNGTRLTVT.

The chain uses TRBV30 and TRBJ1-2; D ambiguous. The CDR3 is 11 amino acids. V was pared by 4 bases and J by 2 bases, with 5 bases between. Germline values: CDR1 GTSNPN, CDR2 SVGIG (reference sequence). The DNA for the CDR3 is TGTGCCTGGAATGTGAACTATGGCTACACCTTC. Translation: CAWNVNYGYTF.

The genes are TRBV18 and TRBJ2-6; no clear D gene. CDR1 is KGHSH, CDR2 LQKENI, per germline. The CDR3 covers 16 residues. Trimming pared 3 bases from V and 0 bases from J, leaving 9 bases between. The CDR3 region has the DNA TGTGCCAGCTCACCGAGCGTTCGCTCTGGGGCCAACGTCCTGACTTTC. This gives the protein CASSPSVRSGANVLTF.